This entry is about one T cell receptor beta chain. This record comes from a study of cytomegalovirus exposure and HLA in healthy donors. In the PCR, 60 Vbeta and 13 Jbeta primers were used. In the study's own analysis: Roughly 10 million shared chains were among around 80 million unique TCR beta chains counted in a later analysis. Sequencing was performed with immunoSEQ multiplex PCR; in TCRdb, only in-frame clones are kept and a portion is missing. Clone size and V and J calls were adopted from that table, with D and trimming inferred from the DNA. The sample includes some 150,000 clones, 70% to 80% seen only once; the top ten take 3.5%. This receptor was taken from a human donor in good health. Sequencing was carried out using PBMCs.

Here the CDR3 reads CASSGENRVQPQHF. The CDR3, as DNA: TGTGCCAGCAGTGGGGAAAACAGGGTACAGCCCCAGCATTTT. The chain recombines TRBV6-1 with TRBJ1-5; D might be TRBD1 (6 bases). Trimming took 4 bases from V and 7 from J, leaving 14 bases between them. The CDR3 loop spans 14 amino acids. CDR1 and CDR2 from the germline V gene are MNHNS and SASEGT.